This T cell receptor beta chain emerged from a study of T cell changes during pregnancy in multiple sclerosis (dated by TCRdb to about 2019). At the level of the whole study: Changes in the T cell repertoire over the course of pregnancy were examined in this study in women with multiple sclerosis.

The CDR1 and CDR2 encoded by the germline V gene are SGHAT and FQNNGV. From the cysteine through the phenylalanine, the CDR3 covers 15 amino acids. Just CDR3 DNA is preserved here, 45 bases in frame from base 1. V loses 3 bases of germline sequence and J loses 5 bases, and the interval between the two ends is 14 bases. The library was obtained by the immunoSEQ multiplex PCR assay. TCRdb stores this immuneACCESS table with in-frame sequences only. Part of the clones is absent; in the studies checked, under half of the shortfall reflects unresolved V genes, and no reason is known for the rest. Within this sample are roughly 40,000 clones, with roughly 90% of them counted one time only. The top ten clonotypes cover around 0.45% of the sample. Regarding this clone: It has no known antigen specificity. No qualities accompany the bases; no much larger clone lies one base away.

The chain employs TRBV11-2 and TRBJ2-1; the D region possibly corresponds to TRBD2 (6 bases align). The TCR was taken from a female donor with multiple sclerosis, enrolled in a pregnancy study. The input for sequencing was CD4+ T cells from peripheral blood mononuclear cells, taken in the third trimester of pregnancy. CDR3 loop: CASSFGASDHNEQFF. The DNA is TGTGCCAGCAGCTTCGGCGCTAGCGACCACAATGAGCAGTTCTTC.